The TCR beta chain described here comes from a study of blood T cell repertoires in COVID-19. Overall study context: Whether acute or convalescent, the COVID-19 samples came from the United States, Italy and Spain. T cells, B-cell-depleted T cells, or PBMCs provided the cDNA or gDNA that served as material.

Per the authors' pipeline: Amplification from reference gene primers served as the basis for estimated nucleated cell counts. Clones were sequenced by immunoSEQ multiplex PCR, and TCRdb holds only the in-frame ones, with some missing. D and trimming come from the DNA, and the V and J calls and clone size come from that table. Of more than 90,000 clones listed, roughly 83% are singletons. Germline CDR1 SGDLS, CDR2 YYNGEE. This CDR3 is built from 14 residues. V was clipped by 7 bases and J by 1 base; unmatched bases: 3. The sequenced sample was peripheral blood. The gene calls are TRBV9 and TRBJ2-3; 10 nucleotides line up with TRBD2. The receptor comes from a woman aged 70 to 79 with acute or convalescent COVID-19. CDR3 region: CASAGTSGTDTQYF. CDR3 nucleotide sequence: TGTGCCAGCGCGGGGACTAGCGGCACAGATACGCAGTATTTT.